The 18 T cell receptor beta chains in this list originate from one sample, sequenced in a study of molecular identifiers for immune sequencing clone quantification. TCRdb used MiXCR to reprocess the PCR reads, holding one entry per CDR3 protein. Among around 480,000 distinct CDR3 sequences listed, about 26% were seen once. The sequencing input was naive CD8+ T cells from blood, with Jurkat cell RNA spiked in. Subset noted: FACS-sorted CD8+CD4-CCR7+CD45RA+ naive T cells. These receptors were taken from a human donor in good health. Some libraries in this study had Jurkat cell RNA spiked in.

The table lists this clonotype with many counts. The V gene is TRBV12-3 or TRBV12-4, the J gene TRBJ2-2; D could derive from TRBD1 or TRBD2 (5 bases each). V was trimmed by 6 bases and J by 6 bases, leaving 20 bases between them. This CDR3 contains 16 residues. The CDR3 DNA is TGTGCCAGCAGCCCTGGGACCCCAGCGTTTGCCGGGGAGCTGTTTTTT. Its protein is CASSPGTPAFAGELFF.

In its sample, this clonotype was seen many times. The chain recombines TRBV29-1 with TRBJ2-3, with D uncertain. CDR1 and CDR2 (germline): SQVTM, ANQGSEA. Trimming took off 4 bases at V and 0 bases at J, with 11 bases between the two ends. This CDR3 contains 14 residues. CDR3 amino acids: CSVAGLRSTDTQYF. CDR3 bases: TGCAGCGTTGCTGGGCTGCGTAGCACAGATACGCAGTATTTT.

This clonotype appeared many times. This sequence joins TRBV6-5 and TRBJ1-5, with D uncertain. CDR1 is MNHEY and CDR2 is SVGAGI in the germline V gene. V lost 6 bases, J lost 9 bases, and 15 bases lay in between. This CDR3 is 13 amino acids long. CDR3 nucleotide sequence: TGTGCCAGCAGGGCCGGGCCAACCGCGCCCCAGCATTTT. Translating it yields CASRAGPTAPQHF.

V gene TRBV12-3 or TRBV12-4 combines with J gene TRBJ2-3, with D possibly being TRBD1 (5 bases). The CDR3 is made up of 15 amino acids. With 5 bases removed from V and 0 bases from J, the gap between germline ends came to 12 bases. CDR3 loop: CASSPRVSSTDTQYF. CDR3 in DNA: TGTGCCAGCAGTCCCAGGGTCTCTAGCACAGATACGCAGTATTTT.

This clonotype was observed a handful of times. The rearrangement uses TRBV19 and TRBJ1-1, with 10 bases that match TRBD1. Germline CDR1 LNHDA, CDR2 SQIVND (reference sequence). The CDR3 totals 16 residues. V lost 3 bases to trimming and J lost 2 bases; unmatched junction nucleotides: 6. CDR3 in amino acids: CASSIGDRGLNTEAFF. The CDR3 DNA reads as TGTGCCAGTAGTATTGGGGACAGGGGCCTAAACACTGAAGCTTTCTTT. Full variable domain (remainder filled in from reference TRBV19 and TRBJ1-1): DGGITQSPKYLFRKEGQNVTLSCEQNLNHDAMYWYRQDPGQGLRLIYYSQIVNDFQKGDIAEGYSVSREKKESFPLTVTSAQKNPTAFYLCASSIGDRGLNTEAFFGQGTRLTVV.

In the case of this clonotype: The germline gene is not matched at one end of the junction; a read error may be the cause. In DNA, the CDR3 is TGTGTCAGCAGCCAAGAACGAAGTCATACCCAGTACTTC. Translation gives CVSSQERSHTQYF. The V call is TRBV14, the J call TRBJ2-5; D ambiguous. The CDR3 contains 13 residues. Germline V gene lookup returns CDR1 SGHDN and CDR2 FVKESK. The whole variable domain, filled in from reference TRBV14 and TRBJ2-5, reads EAGVTQFPSHSVIEKGQTVTLRCDPISGHDNLYWYRRVMGKEIKFLLHFVKESKQDESGMPNNRFLAERTGGTYSTLKVQPAELEDSGVYFCVSSQERSHTQYFGPGTRLLVL.

In the case of this clonotype: This clone may be a read error of a much larger clone one base away. The chain couples TRBV4-3 to TRBJ2-1; 8 bases align to TRBD2. J lost 12 bases, V lost 0 bases, and 10 bases had no gene match. CDR1 is LGHNA and CDR2 is YSLEER in the germline V gene. The CDR3 spans 15 residues. The CDR3 coding sequence is TGCGCCAGCAGCCAAGATGGGACTAGGGGGAGTGGGCAGTTCTTC. This sequence encodes CASSQDGTRGSGQFF.

Written as DNA, the CDR3 is TGTGCCAGCAGCCTCGGGGCCGGCGGTGATAAAGCCGCCGGGGAGCTGTTTTTT. Encoded protein: CASSLGAGGDKAAGELFF. This rearrangement joins TRBV5-3 to TRBJ2-2; D may match TRBD1 or TRBD2 (5 bases each). TRBV5-3 is an ORF; its function is uncertain. Trimming cost V 8 bases and J 6 bases, with 29 bases left between them. The CDR3 has 18 amino acids.

Of note for this clonotype: It is likely a read error, because the conserved phenylalanine at the end of the CDR3 is missing. The chain couples TRBV20-1 to TRBJ1-2; 10 bases fit TRBD1. Germline CDR1 reads DFQATT; CDR2 reads SNEGSKA (reference sequence). Germline trimming cut 6 bases from V and 2 bases from J; bases unmatched to any gene: 15. CDR3 length: 17 residues. The CDR3 DNA follows: TGCAGTGCCACGAAAAGGGACAGGGGCCTCTTAAACTATGGCTACACCCTC. Encoded protein: CSATKRDRGLLNYGYTL.

This clonotype came up many times. This sequence joins TRBV6-2 or TRBV6-3 and TRBJ1-1; D ambiguous. Per germline, CDR1 MNHEY and CDR2 SVGEGT. This CDR3 spans 12 amino acids. V shed 2 bases and J shed 4 bases, with 5 bases lying between them. The CDR3 reads CASSYPATEAFF. As DNA, the CDR3 is TGTGCCAGCAGTTACCCCGCCACTGAAGCTTTCTTT.

With regard to this clonotype: Given a much more abundant clone one base away, this may be a read error. In DNA form, the CDR3 reads TGTGCCAGCAGCCTCACCCTGGCGAAGGGAATTAAGTTCTTC. Protein product: CASSLTLAKGIKFF. The gene calls are TRBV5-3 and TRBJ2-1; D ambiguous. TRBV5-3 carries the ORF label, with uncertain function. The CDR3 is 14 residues long. V lost 8 bases to trimming and J lost 14 bases, with 26 bases between them.

The CDR3 DNA sequence: TGTGCCAGCAGTCTCCACCGGGATGCGGGCTATGGCTACACCTTC. Its protein is CASSLHRDAGYGYTF. The V call is TRBV27, the J call TRBJ1-2; D call uncertain. This CDR3 region has 15 residues. Germline-derived CDR1 and CDR2 are MNHEY and SMNVEV (reference sequence). The ends were cut back, 5 bases at V and 4 bases at J, with 17 bases in the middle.

The table lists this clonotype with a few counts. The chain uses TRBV24-1 and TRBJ2-2; tentatively, D is TRBD1 (6 bases). V was cut by 4 bases and J by 6 bases, with 14 bases left in between. The CDR3 is 15 residues long. Germline V lookup: CDR1 KGHDR, CDR2 SFDVKD. The DNA for the CDR3 is TGTGCCACCAGTGACTTGAACAGGGCCCCCGGGGAGCTGTTTTTT. As protein: CATSDLNRAPGELFF.

A word on this clonotype: A clone one base away is much larger, so this may be a read error. This chain connects TRBV7-2 to TRBJ1-1, with unresolved D. This CDR3 is 15 amino acids long. Germline CDR1 SGHTA, CDR2 FQGNSA. The CDR3 protein is CASSTLARKDTEASF. For the CDR3, the DNA is TGTGCCAGCAGCACCCTAGCAAGAAAAGACACTGAAGCTTCCTTT. Drawing the rest from reference TRBV7-2 and TRBJ1-1, the complete variable domain is GAGVSQSPSNKVTEKGKDVELRCDPISGHTALYWYRQSLGQGLEFLIYFQGNSAPDKSGLPSDRFSAERTGGSVSTLTIQRTQQEDSAVYLCASSTLARKDTEASFGQGTRLTVV.

Notes on this clonotype: A read error may produce the germline difference seen at one junction end. The chain couples TRBV14 to TRBJ1-3; TRBD1 agrees at 8 bases. CDR3 length: 15 residues. The germline CDR1 and CDR2 sequences are SGHDN and FVKESK. This chain's CDR3 is CASSHTQGAGNAIYF. In DNA, the CDR3 is TGTGCCAGCAGCCACACTCAGGGGGCCGGAAACGCCATATATTTT.

Ten or more counts support this clonotype. The gene calls are TRBV20-1 and TRBJ2-7, with 9 positions matching TRBD2. Trimming removed 5 bases from V and 0 bases from J; junction bases left unmatched: 2. The CDR3 is 13 residues long. In germline, CDR1 is DFQATT, CDR2 SNEGSKA (reference sequence). CDR3 DNA: TGCAGTGCTGCGGGGGGGAGCTCCTACGAGCAGTACTTC. Encoded protein: CSAAGGSSYEQYF.

This clonotype came up many times. V and J are TRBV19 and TRBJ2-2, with D tentatively TRBD2 (5 bases). Trimming removed 3 bases at V and 0 bases at J, with 11 bases between. In germline, CDR1 is LNHDA, CDR2 SQIVND (reference sequence). There are 16 residues in the CDR3. This CDR3 is CASSIGGIANTGELFF. CDR3 coding DNA: TGTGCCAGTAGTATTGGAGGAATCGCGAACACCGGGGAGCTGTTTTTT.

This clonotype appeared a few times. The J gene is TRBJ2-7, the V gene TRBV20-1; a weak D match, TRBD2 (6 bases). The CDR3 is made up of 13 amino acids. Trimming pared 7 bases from V and 2 bases from J, leaving 15 bases between. Germline CDR1 and CDR2: DFQATT and SNEGSKA (reference sequence). CDR3 residues: CSVVGGLAYEQYF. The CDR3 DNA sequence: TGCAGTGTAGTCGGGGGTTTGGCCTACGAGCAGTACTTC.